This T cell receptor beta chain derives from a study of blood T cell repertoires in COVID-19. At the level of the study: Italy, Spain and the United States were the sources of the convalescent and acute COVID-19 samples. Nucleic acid was either cDNA or gDNA, and it came from T cells, B-cell-depleted T cells, or PBMCs.

This clone was seen only a few times. Original processing notes: Reference gene primer amplification gave nucleated cell count estimates. Clones were sequenced by immunoSEQ multiplex PCR, and TCRdb holds only the in-frame ones, with some missing. V and J calls and clone size are given by that table; D and trimming were obtained from the DNA. The table shows 77,000 or so clones, with 65% to 90% occurring only once. Germline V gene data show CDR1 as LNHDA and CDR2 as SQIVND (reference sequence). Germline trimming cut 7 bases from V and 8 bases from J; bases unmatched to any gene: 9. The CDR3 loop spans 14 amino acids.

This clonotype originated in a woman aged 55-75 years with acute or convalescent COVID-19. Specimen: peripheral blood. The chain uses TRBV19 and TRBJ1-4; TRBD1 matches 8 bases. The CDR3 spells CASTPTGAGEKLFF. The CDR3, as DNA: TGTGCCAGTACTCCGACAGGGGCGGGCGAAAAACTGTTTTTT.